The rows below give T cell receptor beta chains drawn from one sample of a study of T cell repertoires in cytomegalovirus infection. Via MiXCR, TCRdb re-called the reads, giving one row per CDR3 protein. The data contain 86,000 or so distinct CDR3 sequences, 20% to 30% of them seen just once; the ten biggest clones take up 50%. These receptors have no identified antigens. The sample consisted of CD8+ T cells from cultured PBMCs, taken from culture after CMV antigen stimulation. The receptors shown here come from a human donor in good health (CMV status not recorded). Some clones in this sample may be carry-over from other donors' samples. The CDR3 runs from the conserved cysteine through the conserved F or W. Each record gives: CDR3 protein, CDR3 DNA, D gene, J gene, V gene, CDR3 length, clone size. A D gene is named only where the DNA matches it firmly. Size tells how often a clone was seen (once, few, many) or the class of an expanded clone, and some rows leave it out.

cdr3_aa: CASSSSGGWDTEAFF
cdr3_nt: TGTGCCAGCTCTTCCTCAGGGGGCTGGGACACTGAAGCTTTCTTT
d_call: TRBD1
j_call: TRBJ1-1
v_call: TRBV28
cdr3_length: 15
clone_size: many

cdr3_aa: CASSDRGRGNEQFF
cdr3_nt: TGTGCCAGCAGTGACAGGGGGCGAGGCAATGAGCAGTTCTTC
d_call: TRBD1
j_call: TRBJ2-1
v_call: TRBV2
cdr3_length: 14
clone_size: NA

cdr3_aa: CASSLGLSKNEQFF
cdr3_nt: TGTGCCAGCAGCTTGGGATTAAGTAAGAATGAGCAGTTCTTC
d_call: NA
j_call: TRBJ2-1
v_call: TRBV5-4
cdr3_length: 14
clone_size: NA

cdr3_aa: CASSPQGETQYF
cdr3_nt: TGTGCCAGCTCACCTCAGGGGGAGACCCAGTACTTC
d_call: NA
j_call: TRBJ2-5
v_call: TRBV18
cdr3_length: 12
clone_size: once

cdr3_aa: CASSLGVLGYEQYF
cdr3_nt: TGTGCCAGCAGTTTAGGGGTTTTGGGTTACGAGCAGTACTTC
d_call: NA
j_call: TRBJ2-7
v_call: TRBV12-3/TRBV12-4
cdr3_length: 14
clone_size: many

cdr3_aa: CASSQDIMDRASVNEQFF
cdr3_nt: TGCGCCAGCAGCCAAGATATTATGGACAGGGCCTCTGTAAATGAGCAGTTCTTC
d_call: TRBD1
j_call: TRBJ2-1
v_call: TRBV4-3
cdr3_length: 18
clone_size: NA

cdr3_aa: CASSLGQVNQPQHF
cdr3_nt: TGTGCCAGCAGCTTGGGACAGGTGAATCAGCCCCAGCATTTT
d_call: TRBD1
j_call: TRBJ1-5
v_call: TRBV7-9
cdr3_length: 14
clone_size: NA

cdr3_aa: CASSGSASNQPQHF
cdr3_nt: TGTGCCAGTAGTGGGTCAGCTAGCAATCAGCCCCAGCATTTT
d_call: NA
j_call: TRBJ1-5
v_call: TRBV19
cdr3_length: 14
clone_size: few

cdr3_aa: CASSLGPTQDGYTF
cdr3_nt: TGTGCCAGCAGCTTAGGTCCCACCCAGGATGGCTACACCTTC
d_call: NA
j_call: TRBJ1-2
v_call: TRBV11-2
cdr3_length: 14
clone_size: few

cdr3_aa: CSARDTGTGRHEQYF
cdr3_nt: TGCAGTGCTAGAGATACAGGGACAGGGAGGCACGAGCAGTACTTC
d_call: TRBD1
j_call: TRBJ2-7
v_call: TRBV20-1
cdr3_length: 15
clone_size: NA

cdr3_aa: CANSLAIGGGYNEQFF
cdr3_nt: TGTGCCAACAGCTTAGCCATCGGGGGGGGATACAATGAGCAGTTCTTC
d_call: TRBD2
j_call: TRBJ2-1
v_call: TRBV11-1
cdr3_length: 16
clone_size: NA

cdr3_aa: CASGNSLPGSYEQYF
cdr3_nt: TGTGCTAGTGGGAACTCCTTACCGGGGAGCTACGAGCAGTACTTC
d_call: NA
j_call: TRBJ2-7
v_call: TRBV12-5
cdr3_length: 15
clone_size: few

cdr3_aa: CASSPLSPGAEQYF
cdr3_nt: TGTGCCAGCAGCCCCTTATCCCCCGGAGCGGAGCAGTACTTC
d_call: NA
j_call: TRBJ2-7
v_call: TRBV27
cdr3_length: 14
clone_size: NA

cdr3_aa: CASSQDGGREDYGYTF
cdr3_nt: TGCGCCAGCAGCCAAGATGGGGGCAGGGAGGACTATGGCTACACCTTC
d_call: NA
j_call: TRBJ1-2
v_call: TRBV4-1
cdr3_length: 16
clone_size: NA

cdr3_aa: CASSQDLSGPSTDTQYF
cdr3_nt: TGCGCCAGCAGCCAAGACCTTAGCGGGCCCAGCACAGATACGCAGTATTTT
d_call: TRBD2
j_call: TRBJ2-3
v_call: TRBV4-1
cdr3_length: 17
clone_size: many

cdr3_aa: CASSPILGERSYNEQFF
cdr3_nt: TGTGCCAGCAGTCCGATCTTGGGGGAGAGGTCCTACAATGAGCAGTTCTTC
d_call: NA
j_call: TRBJ2-1
v_call: TRBV6-5
cdr3_length: 17
clone_size: NA

cdr3_aa: CASSDGQNTEAFF
cdr3_nt: TGTGCCAGCAGTGACGGACAGAACACTGAAGCTTTCTTT
d_call: NA
j_call: TRBJ1-1
v_call: TRBV6-1
cdr3_length: 13
clone_size: medium-sized

cdr3_aa: CASSEGLSNTEAFF
cdr3_nt: TGTGCCAGCAGTGAGGGGCTTTCGAACACTGAAGCTTTCTTT
d_call: NA
j_call: TRBJ1-1
v_call: TRBV6-4
cdr3_length: 14
clone_size: NA

cdr3_aa: CASSYTGDLSYNEQFF
cdr3_nt: TGTGCCAGCAGTTACACGGGGGATTTATCCTACAATGAGCAGTTCTTC
d_call: NA
j_call: TRBJ2-1
v_call: TRBV6-5
cdr3_length: 16
clone_size: NA

cdr3_aa: CASRRWVGELFF
cdr3_nt: TGTGCCAGCAGGCGATGGGTCGGGGAGCTGTTTTTT
d_call: NA
j_call: TRBJ2-2
v_call: TRBV5-6
cdr3_length: 12
clone_size: many

cdr3_aa: CASSLERRTYNEQFF
cdr3_nt: TGTGCCAGCAGCTTAGAGAGACGGACCTACAATGAGCAGTTCTTC
d_call: NA
j_call: TRBJ2-1
v_call: TRBV7-6
cdr3_length: 15
clone_size: many

cdr3_aa: CASSPRQGKYSGQQFF
cdr3_nt: TGTGCTAGCAGCCCACGACAGGGGAAGTATTCGGGCCAGCAGTTCTTC
d_call: TRBD1
j_call: TRBJ2-1
v_call: TRBV7-7
cdr3_length: 16
clone_size: many

cdr3_aa: CASSWSSGSYEQYF
cdr3_nt: TGTGCCAGCAGTTGGTCTAGCGGGTCCTACGAGCAGTACTTC
d_call: TRBD2
j_call: TRBJ2-7
v_call: TRBV6-2/TRBV6-3
cdr3_length: 14
clone_size: NA

cdr3_aa: CSVDKGSRSPYEQYF
cdr3_nt: TGCAGCGTTGATAAGGGATCTCGGTCCCCGTACGAGCAGTACTTC
d_call: NA
j_call: TRBJ2-7
v_call: TRBV29-1
cdr3_length: 15
clone_size: NA

cdr3_aa: CASIYRDQVSYEQYF
cdr3_nt: TGTGCCAGCATCTACCGGGACCAAGTCTCCTACGAGCAGTACTTC
d_call: NA
j_call: TRBJ2-7
v_call: TRBV11-2
cdr3_length: 15
clone_size: many

cdr3_aa: CASKGSSETQYF
cdr3_nt: TGTGCCAGCAAGGGGAGCTCCGAGACCCAGTACTTC
d_call: NA
j_call: TRBJ2-5
v_call: TRBV28
cdr3_length: 12
clone_size: few

cdr3_aa: CASSFGQAGGEAFF
cdr3_nt: TGTGCCAGCAGTTTTGGCCAGGCAGGGGGTGAAGCTTTCTTT
d_call: TRBD1
j_call: TRBJ1-1
v_call: TRBV27
cdr3_length: 14
clone_size: few

cdr3_aa: CASSVVGDSSYEQYF
cdr3_nt: TGTGCCAGCAGCGTAGTCGGGGACAGTTCTTACGAGCAGTACTTC
d_call: TRBD1
j_call: TRBJ2-7
v_call: TRBV9
cdr3_length: 15
clone_size: NA

cdr3_aa: CASSRAGEQYF
cdr3_nt: TGTGCCAGCAGCCGAGCAGGCGAGCAGTACTTC
d_call: NA
j_call: TRBJ2-7
v_call: TRBV28
cdr3_length: 11
clone_size: NA

cdr3_aa: CAWSVGIVEAFF
cdr3_nt: TGTGCCTGGAGTGTGGGTATCGTCGAAGCTTTCTTT
d_call: NA
j_call: TRBJ1-1
v_call: TRBV30
cdr3_length: 12
clone_size: NA

cdr3_aa: CASSYGAALGYTF
cdr3_nt: TGTGCCAGCAGTTATGGGGCAGCCCTAGGCTACACCTTC
d_call: NA
j_call: TRBJ1-2
v_call: TRBV6-5
cdr3_length: 13
clone_size: NA

cdr3_aa: CASSSSEGQGQPQHF
cdr3_nt: TGTGCCAGCAGCTCTTCCGAGGGGCAGGGTCAGCCCCAGCATTTT
d_call: NA
j_call: TRBJ1-5
v_call: TRBV7-6
cdr3_length: 15
clone_size: few

cdr3_aa: CASSGGGSVNEQFF
cdr3_nt: TGTGCCAGCAGTGGGGGGGGGAGCGTCAATGAGCAGTTCTTC
d_call: TRBD2
j_call: TRBJ2-1
v_call: TRBV9
cdr3_length: 14
clone_size: few

cdr3_aa: CASSQGGAGGPLDTQYF
cdr3_nt: TGCGCCAGCAGCCAAGGAGGGGCGGGAGGGCCCTTGGATACGCAGTATTTT
d_call: TRBD2
j_call: TRBJ2-3
v_call: TRBV4-3
cdr3_length: 17
clone_size: few

cdr3_aa: CASSQEWASGRLSYNEQFF
cdr3_nt: TGTGCCAGCAGCCAAGAGTGGGCTAGCGGGAGATTGTCCTACAATGAGCAGTTCTTC
d_call: TRBD2
j_call: TRBJ2-1
v_call: TRBV3-1
cdr3_length: 19
clone_size: many

cdr3_aa: CASSLAGTGYGYTF
cdr3_nt: TGTGCCAGCAGTTTAGCCGGGACAGGGTATGGCTACACCTTC
d_call: TRBD1
j_call: TRBJ1-2
v_call: TRBV27
cdr3_length: 14
clone_size: few

cdr3_aa: CASSLVLAGSTDTQYF
cdr3_nt: TGTGCCAGCAGCTTAGTCCTAGCGGGAAGCACAGATACGCAGTATTTT
d_call: TRBD2
j_call: TRBJ2-3
v_call: TRBV7-6
cdr3_length: 16
clone_size: many

cdr3_aa: CASSYSETSVSSYNEQFF
cdr3_nt: TGTGCCAGCAGTTACTCGGAGACTAGCGTGAGCTCCTACAATGAGCAGTTCTTC
d_call: TRBD2
j_call: TRBJ2-1
v_call: TRBV6-2/TRBV6-3
cdr3_length: 18
clone_size: many

cdr3_aa: CASSELTGTLGGSYNSPLHF
cdr3_nt: TGTGCCAGCAGTGAATTAACCGGGACCCTGGGGGGCTCCTATAATTCACCCCTCCACTTT
d_call: NA
j_call: TRBJ1-6
v_call: TRBV25-1
cdr3_length: 20
clone_size: few

cdr3_aa: CASSTGAFSGNTIYF
cdr3_nt: TGTGCCAGCAGTACCGGGGCCTTCTCTGGAAACACCATATATTTT
d_call: NA
j_call: TRBJ1-3
v_call: TRBV12-3/TRBV12-4
cdr3_length: 15
clone_size: NA

cdr3_aa: CASSLVAGSEDSEAFF
cdr3_nt: TGTGCCAGCAGCCTAGTGGCTGGGTCTGAAGACTCTGAAGCTTTCTTT
d_call: NA
j_call: TRBJ1-1
v_call: TRBV12-3/TRBV12-4
cdr3_length: 16
clone_size: NA

cdr3_aa: CASIQAGGSNEKLFF
cdr3_nt: TGTGCCAGCATCCAAGCCGGGGGGTCGAATGAAAAACTGTTTTTT
d_call: NA
j_call: TRBJ1-4
v_call: TRBV12-3/TRBV12-4
cdr3_length: 15
clone_size: medium-sized

cdr3_aa: CASSWGTGGVDADTQYF
cdr3_nt: TGTGCCAGCAGCTGGGGAACAGGGGGCGTTGATGCAGATACGCAGTATTTT
d_call: TRBD1
j_call: TRBJ2-3
v_call: TRBV7-2
cdr3_length: 17
clone_size: many

cdr3_aa: CASSGASGWDNEQFF
cdr3_nt: TGTGCCAGCAGTGGGGCTAGCGGATGGGACAATGAGCAGTTCTTC
d_call: TRBD2
j_call: TRBJ2-1
v_call: TRBV6-1
cdr3_length: 15
clone_size: NA

cdr3_aa: CASSRWGSGTEAFF
cdr3_nt: TGTGCCAGCTCTCGGTGGGGATCGGGTACTGAAGCTTTCTTT
d_call: NA
j_call: TRBJ1-1
v_call: TRBV5-4
cdr3_length: 14
clone_size: many

cdr3_aa: CASSGRTSGRAEQFF
cdr3_nt: TGTGCCAGCAGCGGCCGGACTAGCGGGAGAGCTGAGCAGTTCTTC
d_call: TRBD2
j_call: TRBJ2-1
v_call: TRBV7-2
cdr3_length: 15
clone_size: many

cdr3_aa: CASSGTDRGLRLGYTF
cdr3_nt: TGCGCCAGCAGCGGAACCGACAGGGGTCTAAGGCTTGGCTACACCTTC
d_call: TRBD1
j_call: TRBJ1-2
v_call: TRBV5-1
cdr3_length: 16
clone_size: few

cdr3_aa: CASSVSSGARRQETQYF
cdr3_nt: TGTGCCAGCAGTGTGTCGTCAGGGGCAAGAAGGCAAGAGACCCAGTACTTC
d_call: NA
j_call: TRBJ2-5
v_call: TRBV6-1
cdr3_length: 17
clone_size: few

cdr3_aa: CARSLEVLRDTEAFF
cdr3_nt: TGTGCCAGGAGCTTGGAGGTGCTAAGGGACACTGAAGCTTTCTTT
d_call: NA
j_call: TRBJ1-1
v_call: TRBV5-4
cdr3_length: 15
clone_size: NA

cdr3_aa: CASSQEGGDSGISTDTQYF
cdr3_nt: TGCGCCAGCAGCCAAGAAGGTGGTGATAGCGGGATATCCACAGATACGCAGTATTTT
d_call: TRBD2
j_call: TRBJ2-3
v_call: TRBV4-1
cdr3_length: 19
clone_size: few

cdr3_aa: CASSTKVQGHSYEQYF
cdr3_nt: TGTGCCAGCAGCACCAAGGTACAGGGGCACTCCTACGAGCAGTACTTC
d_call: TRBD1
j_call: TRBJ2-7
v_call: TRBV7-6
cdr3_length: 16
clone_size: NA

cdr3_aa: CASARTGVFTGELFF
cdr3_nt: TGTGCCAGCGCGAGGACAGGGGTGTTCACCGGGGAGCTGTTTTTT
d_call: TRBD1
j_call: TRBJ2-2
v_call: TRBV9
cdr3_length: 15
clone_size: NA

cdr3_aa: CASSLRDSLPSYEQYF
cdr3_nt: TGTGCCAGCAGCCTCCGGGACAGCCTACCCTCCTACGAGCAGTACTTC
d_call: TRBD1
j_call: TRBJ2-7
v_call: TRBV6-6
cdr3_length: 16
clone_size: NA